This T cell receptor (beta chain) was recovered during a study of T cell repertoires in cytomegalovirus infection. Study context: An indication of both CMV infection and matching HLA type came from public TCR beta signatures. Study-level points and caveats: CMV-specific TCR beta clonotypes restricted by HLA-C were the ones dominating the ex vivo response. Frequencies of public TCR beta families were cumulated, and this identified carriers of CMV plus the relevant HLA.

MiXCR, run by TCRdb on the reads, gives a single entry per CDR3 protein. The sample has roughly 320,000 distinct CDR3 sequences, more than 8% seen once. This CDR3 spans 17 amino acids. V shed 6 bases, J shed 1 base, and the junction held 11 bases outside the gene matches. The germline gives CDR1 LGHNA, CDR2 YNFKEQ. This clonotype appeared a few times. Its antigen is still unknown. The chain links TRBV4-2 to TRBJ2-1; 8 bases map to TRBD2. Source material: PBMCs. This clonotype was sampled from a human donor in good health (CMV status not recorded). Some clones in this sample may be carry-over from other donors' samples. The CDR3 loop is CASSPIFSGSSYNEQFF. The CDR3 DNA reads TGTGCCAGCAGTCCTATATTCAGCGGGAGTTCCTACAATGAGCAGTTCTTC.